The rows below give T cell receptor beta chains drawn from one sample of a study of technical replicates of blood from four donors. The assay was immunoSEQ multiplex PCR, and TCRdb's table has in-frame clones only and misses some. Of approximately 84,000 clones listed, about 98% are singletons. The sequencing input was T cells isolated from PBMCs. These receptors originate from a human donor in good health. CDR3s include the opening cysteine and the closing phenylalanine or tryptophan. The D gene is left open where the match is weak. Size tells how often a clone was seen (once, few, many) or the class of an expanded clone, and some rows leave it out.

.	.	TRBV25-1	TRBJ1-2	CASRVGQGYGYTF	TGTGCCAGCAGGGTAGGGCAGGGTTATGGCTACACCTTC
.	.	TRBV2	TRBJ1-5	CASSEEVNQPQHF	TGTGCCAGCTCCGAGGAGGTCAATCAGCCCCAGCATTTT
TRBD1	.	TRBV19	TRBJ1-6	CASSPGTGGHNSPLHF	TGTGCCAGTAGCCCTGGGACAGGGGGGCACAATTCACCCCTCCACTTT
.	.	TRBV6-5	TRBJ1-1	CASSYGPRGNTEAFF	TGTGCCAGCAGTTATGGCCCCAGGGGGAACACTGAAGCTTTCTTT
.	once	TRBV10-1	TRBJ1-2	CASSESFASGYTF	TGCGCCAGCAGTGAGTCGTTCGCGTCTGGCTACACCTTC
.	.	TRBV18	TRBJ2-5	CASSPPNRVQETQYF	TGTGCCAGCTCACCACCGAACAGGGTCCAAGAGACCCAGTACTTC
TRBD1	once	TRBV29-1	TRBJ2-7	CSGSYRGEGYEQYF	TGCAGCGGATCTTACAGGGGTGAGGGCTACGAGCAGTACTTC
TRBD1	.	TRBV4-1	TRBJ2-2	CASSRGQGVHGELFF	TGCGCCAGCAGCCGGGGACAGGGGGTTCACGGGGAGCTGTTTTTT
.	.	TRBV18	TRBJ2-6	CASSWATSRSGANVLTF	TGTGCCAGCTCCTGGGCCACTAGCCGCTCTGGGGCCAACGTCCTGACTTTC
.	.	TRBV7-9	TRBJ1-4	CASSSQGEKLFF	TGTGCCAGCAGCTCACAGGGTGAAAAACTGTTTTTT
TRBD2	.	TRBV2	TRBJ2-3	CASSRRAGEGTDTQYF	TGTGCCAGCAGTCGACGGGCGGGGGAGGGCACAGATACGCAGTATTTT
.	.	TRBV20-1	TRBJ2-7	CSVRSGVEQYF	TGCAGTGTAAGATCCGGGGTCGAGCAGTACTTC
TRBD1	.	TRBV27	TRBJ1-3	CASSLSGTGALSGNTIYF	TGTGCCAGCAGTTTATCGGGGACAGGGGCTCTCTCTGGAAACACCATATATTTT
.	.	TRBV6-1	TRBJ1-1	CASSVGGSNTEAFF	TGTGCCAGCAGTGTCGGGGGTTCGAACACTGAAGCTTTCTTT
TRBD2	.	TRBV13	TRBJ2-7	CASTQTFTPPSGRAGAYEQYF	TGTGCCAGCACCCAAACCTTTACCCCCCCTAGCGGGAGGGCCGGGGCCTACGAGCAGTACTTC
TRBD2	.	TRBV7-9	TRBJ2-3	CASSPVGGTTTDTQYF	TGTGCCAGCAGCCCCGTCGGCGGGACTACCACAGATACGCAGTATTTT
.	.	TRBV7-9	TRBJ2-2	CASSEVEANTGELFF	TGTGCCAGCAGCGAGGTGGAGGCGAACACCGGGGAGCTGTTTTTT
.	.	TRBV9	TRBJ2-1	CASSVVGSGDNEQFF	TGTGCCAGCAGCGTAGTCGGGAGTGGGGACAATGAGCAGTTCTTC
.	.	TRBV6-6	TRBJ1-1	CASSYWGGALNTEAFF	TGTGCCAGCAGTTACTGGGGGGGTGCCCTGAACACTGAAGCTTTCTTT
.	once	TRBV29-1	TRBJ2-7	CSVSRRDSDEYF	TGCAGCGTTAGCCGCCGGGACTCCGACGAGTACTTC
.	.	TRBV18	TRBJ1-5	CASSRDWDQPQHF	TGTGCCAGCTCACGGGACTGGGATCAGCCCCAGCATTTT
TRBD2	.	TRBV25-1	TRBJ2-7	CASRPAGEQYPYEQYF	TGTGCCAGCAGACCAGCGGGGGAACAGTACCCGTACGAGCAGTACTTC
TRBD2	.	TRBV6-4	TRBJ2-1	CASRVLAGGLYEQFF	TGTGCCAGCAGGGTACTAGCGGGGGGTCTGTATGAGCAGTTCTTC
.	.	TRBV11-2	TRBJ2-7	CASRRSAYEQYF	TGTGCCAGCCGGAGATCCGCCTACGAGCAGTACTTC
TRBD1	.	TRBV2	TRBJ1-1	CASSGDSNTEAFF	TGTGCCAGCAGTGGGGACAGCAACACTGAAGCTTTCTTT
TRBD1	.	TRBV6-6	TRBJ1-4	CASSYPGQVNEKLFF	TGTGCCAGCAGTTACCCGGGACAGGTTAATGAAAAACTGTTTTTT
TRBD1	.	TRBV2	TRBJ1-1	CASRQGANTEAFF	TGTGCCAGCAGACAGGGGGCGAACACTGAAGCTTTCTTT
.	.	TRBV19	TRBJ2-1	CASSIEGQGYNEQFF	TGTGCCAGTAGTATAGAAGGTCAGGGGTACAATGAGCAGTTCTTC
TRBD1	once	TRBV4-1	TRBJ1-2	CASSQEVGTGYGYTF	TGCGCCAGCAGCCAAGAAGTTGGGACAGGGTATGGCTACACCTTC
TRBD1	.	TRBV6-1	TRBJ2-7	CASSEAGTGAEQYF	TGTGCCAGCAGTGAAGCGGGGACAGGGGCCGAGCAGTACTTC
TRBD2	.	TRBV18	TRBJ2-7	CASSPGTGGYEQYF	TGTGCCAGCTCACCGGGGACGGGGGGCTACGAGCAGTACTTC
.	.	TRBV29-1	TRBJ2-5	CSVERGLGETQYF	TGCAGCGTTGAACGGGGACTTGGGGAGACCCAGTACTTC
.	.	TRBV6-1	TRBJ1-1	CASSEGGHTEAFF	TGTGCCAGCAGTGAAGGAGGGCACACTGAAGCTTTCTTT
TRBD1	.	TRBV28	TRBJ1-2	CASRAGGANYGYTF	TGTGCCAGCAGAGCAGGGGGCGCTAACTATGGCTACACCTTC
TRBD2	.	TRBV28	TRBJ2-7	CASSGTSGGYEQYF	TGTGCCAGCAGTGGGACTAGCGGAGGGTACGAGCAGTACTTC
.	.	TRBV2	TRBJ2-5	CASGVEERATQYF	TGTGCCAGCGGTGTCGAAGAGCGGGCGACCCAGTACTTC
TRBD2	.	TRBV7-9	TRBJ2-3	CASSPWTSGSTDTQYF	TGTGCCAGCAGCCCCTGGACTAGCGGGAGCACAGATACGCAGTATTTT
.	.	TRBV11-2	TRBJ2-7	CASSLRSYEQYF	TGTGCCAGCAGCTTACGCTCCTACGAGCAGTACTTC
.	.	TRBV2	TRBJ2-5	CASSTGEETQYF	TGTGCCAGCAGTACAGGAGAAGAGACCCAGTACTTC
TRBD1	.	TRBV29-1	TRBJ1-2	CSVPPGTGSYGYTF	TGCAGCGTCCCCCCCGGGACAGGGAGCTATGGCTACACCTTC
TRBD1	.	TRBV5-1	TRBJ1-6	CASRPGQGPNSPLHF	TGCGCCAGCAGACCCGGACAGGGGCCCAATTCACCCCTCCACTTT
TRBD1	.	TRBV19	TRBJ1-4	CASTHTGGAPNEKLFF	TGTGCCAGTACTCATACAGGGGGCGCACCTAATGAAAAACTGTTTTTT
TRBD2	.	TRBV27	TRBJ2-7	CASITSGGLSYEQYF	TGTGCCAGCATTACTAGCGGCGGACTCTCCTACGAGCAGTACTTC
.	.	TRBV4-1	TRBJ2-5	CASSQGLTDGTQYF	TGCGCCAGCAGCCAGGGTCTAACAGACGGGACCCAGTACTTC
TRBD1	.	TRBV9	TRBJ1-2	CASSVGGQGINYGYTF	TGTGCCAGCAGCGTAGGGGGACAGGGGATTAACTATGGCTACACCTTC
TRBD1	.	TRBV28	TRBJ1-4	CASTGTGVFNEKLFF	TGTGCCAGCACTGGGACAGGGGTCTTTAATGAAAAACTGTTTTTT
.	.	TRBV10-1	TRBJ2-1	CASSVGESYHEQFF	TGCGCCAGCAGTGTCGGGGAAAGTTACCATGAGCAGTTCTTC
.	.	TRBV7-9	TRBJ2-7	CASSSTDIDEQYF	TGTGCCAGCAGCTCCACGGACATCGACGAGCAGTACTTC
.	.	TRBV10-1	TRBJ1-2	CASSGRSLPYGYTF	TGCGCCAGCAGTGGCAGGTCCCTACCCTATGGCTACACCTTC
.	.	TRBV9	TRBJ1-1	CASSVGGGPTEAFF	TGTGCCAGCAGCGTAGGGGGGGGCCCCACTGAAGCTTTCTTT
TRBD1	.	TRBV5-1	TRBJ1-2	CASSVSTGGSYGYTF	TGCGCCAGCAGTGTATCGACAGGGGGCAGCTATGGCTACACCTTC
TRBD1	.	TRBV7-2	TRBJ1-2	CASSSTRGSGLTYGYTF	TGTGCCAGCAGCTCGACCAGGGGGTCGGGTCTGACCTATGGCTACACCTTC
TRBD1	.	TRBV27	TRBJ1-6	CASSLGTGNSPLHF	TGTGCCAGCAGTCTCGGGACAGGGAATTCACCCCTCCACTTT
.	.	TRBV27	TRBJ2-7	CASSLSPSRGEQYF	TGTGCCAGCAGTTTATCCCCAAGCCGGGGGGAGCAGTACTTC
.	.	TRBV5-1	TRBJ2-7	CASSLVFGDEQYF	TGCGCCAGCAGCTTGGTGTTCGGGGACGAGCAGTACTTC
TRBD2	.	TRBV7-2	TRBJ2-5	CASSPRGSGSKAQYF	TGTGCCAGCAGCCCCCGGGGTAGCGGGAGCAAGGCCCAGTACTTC
.	.	TRBV6-1	TRBJ2-3	CASVDQRHTDTQYF	TGTGCCAGCGTTGATCAGCGGCACACAGATACGCAGTATTTT
.	once	TRBV5-1	TRBJ2-3	CASSLAVTDTQYF	TGCGCCAGCAGCTTGGCAGTCACAGATACGCAGTATTTT